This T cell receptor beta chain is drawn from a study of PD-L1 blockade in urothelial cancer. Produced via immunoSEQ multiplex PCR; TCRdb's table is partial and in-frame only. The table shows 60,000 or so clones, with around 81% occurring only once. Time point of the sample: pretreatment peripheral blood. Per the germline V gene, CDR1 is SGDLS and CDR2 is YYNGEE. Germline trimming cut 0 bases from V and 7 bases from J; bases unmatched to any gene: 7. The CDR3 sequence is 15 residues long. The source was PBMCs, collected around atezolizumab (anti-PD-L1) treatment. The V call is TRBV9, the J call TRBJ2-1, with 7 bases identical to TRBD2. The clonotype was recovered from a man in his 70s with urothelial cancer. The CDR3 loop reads CASSVAAGVWNEQFF. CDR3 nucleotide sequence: TGTGCCAGCAGCGTAGCGGCGGGAGTATGGAATGAGCAGTTCTTC.